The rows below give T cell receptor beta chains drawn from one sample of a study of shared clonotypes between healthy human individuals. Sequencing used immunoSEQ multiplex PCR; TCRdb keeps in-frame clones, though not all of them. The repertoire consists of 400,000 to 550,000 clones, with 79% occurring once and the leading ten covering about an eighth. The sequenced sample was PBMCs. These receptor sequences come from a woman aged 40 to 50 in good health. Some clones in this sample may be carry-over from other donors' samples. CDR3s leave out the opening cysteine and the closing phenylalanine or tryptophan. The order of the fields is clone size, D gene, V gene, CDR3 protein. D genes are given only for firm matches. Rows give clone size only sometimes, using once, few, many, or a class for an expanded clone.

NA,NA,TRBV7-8,ASTLRRGITSYEQY
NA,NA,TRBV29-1,SAYSYNEQF
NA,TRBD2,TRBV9,ASSMTGTSGSVHEQF
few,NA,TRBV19,ASSPVGGAAYNEQF
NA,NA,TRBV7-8,ASSSPTGVAYEQY
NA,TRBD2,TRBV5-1,ASSLGLAGGETQY
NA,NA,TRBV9,ASSVEGWADSQQY
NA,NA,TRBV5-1,ASSLTQGGLAGNEQF
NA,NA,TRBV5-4,ASSLAQRRNTGELF
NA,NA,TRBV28,ASSFWENNEKLF
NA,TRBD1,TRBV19,ASSAQGQGVGEKLF
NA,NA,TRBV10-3,AISVLSGRNYGYT
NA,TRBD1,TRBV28,ASRTPPGGRDTEAF
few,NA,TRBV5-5,ASSFTDTQY
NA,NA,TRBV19,ASSGTRGDTIY
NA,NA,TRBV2,ASSMERAVPGQY
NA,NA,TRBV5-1,ASSLGWGVPETQY
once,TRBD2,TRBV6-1,ASGAGGTYEQY
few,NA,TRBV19,ASKGSGAEAF
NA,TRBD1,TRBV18,ASSRETGSQETQY
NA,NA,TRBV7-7,ASRVGETQY
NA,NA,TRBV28,ASSLYRQTFNYGYT
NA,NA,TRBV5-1,ASRPGPADTEAF
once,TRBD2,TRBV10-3,ASSGGETQY
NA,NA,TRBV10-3,AISESITGNYGYT
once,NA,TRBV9,ASSVVETGELF
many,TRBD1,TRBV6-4,ASSDSDREHTDTQY
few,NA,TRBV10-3,AISGTTGNEKLF
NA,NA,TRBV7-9,ASSLGGFRGDSGANVLT
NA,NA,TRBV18,ASSPGLSYEQY
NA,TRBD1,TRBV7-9,ASSPRGDSYNEQF
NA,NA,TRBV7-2,ASSLDRETQY
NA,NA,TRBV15,ATSRELGGGTEKLF
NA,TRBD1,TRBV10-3,ATATGGATEAF
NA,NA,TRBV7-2,ASSLDTNTGELF
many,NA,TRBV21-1,ASSKARELIIYGYT
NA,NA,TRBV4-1,ASSDVSGSTSNEQF
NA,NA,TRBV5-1,ASSPAGRGADTQY
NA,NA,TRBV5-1,ASSSGTPSSYNEQF
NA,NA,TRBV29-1,SFKVGAFTEQY